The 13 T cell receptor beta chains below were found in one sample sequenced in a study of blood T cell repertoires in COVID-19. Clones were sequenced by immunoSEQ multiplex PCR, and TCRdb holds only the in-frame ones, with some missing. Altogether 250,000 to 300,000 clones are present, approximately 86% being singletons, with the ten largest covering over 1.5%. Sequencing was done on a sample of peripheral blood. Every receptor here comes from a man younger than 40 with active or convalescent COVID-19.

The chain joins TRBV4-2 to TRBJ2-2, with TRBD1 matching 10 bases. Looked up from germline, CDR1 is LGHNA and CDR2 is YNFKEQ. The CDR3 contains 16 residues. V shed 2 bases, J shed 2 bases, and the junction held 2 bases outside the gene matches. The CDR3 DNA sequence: TGTGCCAGCAGCCAATGGACAGGGGGAAACACCGGGGAGCTGTTTTTT. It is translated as CASSQWTGGNTGELFF.

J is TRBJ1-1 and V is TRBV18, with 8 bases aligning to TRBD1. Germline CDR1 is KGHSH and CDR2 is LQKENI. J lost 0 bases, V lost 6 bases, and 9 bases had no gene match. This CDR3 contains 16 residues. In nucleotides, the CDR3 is TGTGCCAGCTCCCAACGGCAGGGGGCGATGAACACTGAAGCTTTCTTT. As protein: CASSQRQGAMNTEAFF.

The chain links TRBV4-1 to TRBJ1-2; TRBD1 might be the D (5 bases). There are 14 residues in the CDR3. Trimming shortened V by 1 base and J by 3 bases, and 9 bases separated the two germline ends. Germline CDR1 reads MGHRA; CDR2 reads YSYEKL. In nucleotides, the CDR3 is TGCGCCAGCAGCCAAGTAGGGGTTTACTATGGCTACACCTTC. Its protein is CASSQVGVYYGYTF.

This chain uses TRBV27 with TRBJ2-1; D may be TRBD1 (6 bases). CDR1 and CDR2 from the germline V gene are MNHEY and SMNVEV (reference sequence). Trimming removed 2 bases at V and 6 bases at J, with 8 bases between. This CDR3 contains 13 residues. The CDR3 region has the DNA TGTGCCAGCAGTTTACAGGGGAGCAATGAGCAGTTCTTC. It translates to CASSLQGSNEQFF.

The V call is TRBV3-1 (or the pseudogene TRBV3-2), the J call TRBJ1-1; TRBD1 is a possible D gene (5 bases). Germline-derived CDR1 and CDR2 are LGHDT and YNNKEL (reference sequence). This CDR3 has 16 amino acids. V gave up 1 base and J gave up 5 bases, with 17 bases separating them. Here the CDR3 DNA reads TGTGCCAGCAGCCAAGCGGCCTCCCGTAGGGGTACTGAAGCTTTCTTT. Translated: CASSQAASRRGTEAFF.

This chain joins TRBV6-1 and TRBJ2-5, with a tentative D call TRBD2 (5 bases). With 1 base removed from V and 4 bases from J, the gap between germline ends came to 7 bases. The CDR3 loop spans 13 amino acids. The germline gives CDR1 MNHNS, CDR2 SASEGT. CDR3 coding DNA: TGTGCCAGCAGTGAAGGGGAGATAGAGACCCAGTACTTC. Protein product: CASSEGEIETQYF.

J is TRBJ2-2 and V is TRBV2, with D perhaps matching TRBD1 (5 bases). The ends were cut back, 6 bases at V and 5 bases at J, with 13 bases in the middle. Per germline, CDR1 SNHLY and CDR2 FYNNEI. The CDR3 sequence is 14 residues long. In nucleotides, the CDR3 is TGTGCCAGCAGGGCCCCTTCAGGGACCGGGGAGCTGTTTTTT. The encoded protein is CASRAPSGTGELFF.

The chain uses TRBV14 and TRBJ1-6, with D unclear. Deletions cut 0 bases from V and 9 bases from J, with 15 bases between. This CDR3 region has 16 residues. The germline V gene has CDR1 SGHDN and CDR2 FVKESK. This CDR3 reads CASSQEAGSGLSPLHF. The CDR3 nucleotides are TGTGCCAGCAGCCAAGAGGCAGGCAGTGGCCTTTCACCCCTCCACTTT.

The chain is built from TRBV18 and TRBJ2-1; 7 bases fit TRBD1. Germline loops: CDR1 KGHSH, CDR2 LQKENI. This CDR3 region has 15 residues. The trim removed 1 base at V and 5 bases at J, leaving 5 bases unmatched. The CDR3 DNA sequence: TGTGCCAGCTCACCACGACAGGGTTCGGACAATGAGCAGTTCTTC. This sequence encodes CASSPRQGSDNEQFF.

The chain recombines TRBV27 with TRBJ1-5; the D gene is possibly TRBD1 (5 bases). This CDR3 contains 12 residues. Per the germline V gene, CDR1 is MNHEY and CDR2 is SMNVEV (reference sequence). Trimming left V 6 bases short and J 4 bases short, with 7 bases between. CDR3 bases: TGTGCCAGCAGGGGGGGGAATCAGCCCCAGCATTTT. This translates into CASRGGNQPQHF.

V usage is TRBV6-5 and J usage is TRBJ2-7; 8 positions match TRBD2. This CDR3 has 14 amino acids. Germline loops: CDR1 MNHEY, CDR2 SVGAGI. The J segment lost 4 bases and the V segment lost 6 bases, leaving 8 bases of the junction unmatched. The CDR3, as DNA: TGTGCCAGCAGAGACACGGGGGGGCCTTACGAGCAGTACTTC. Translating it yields CASRDTGGPYEQYF.

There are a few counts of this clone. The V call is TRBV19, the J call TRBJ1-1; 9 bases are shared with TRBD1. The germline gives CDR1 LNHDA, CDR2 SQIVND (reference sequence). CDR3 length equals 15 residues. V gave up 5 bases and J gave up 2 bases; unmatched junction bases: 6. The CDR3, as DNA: TGTGCCAGTAGTGTACAGGGGGCGATTAACACTGAAGCTTTCTTT. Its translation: CASSVQGAINTEAFF. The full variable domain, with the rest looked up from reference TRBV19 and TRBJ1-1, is DGGITQSPKYLFRKEGQNVTLSCEQNLNHDAMYWYRQDPGQGLRLIYYSQIVNDFQKGDIAEGYSVSREKKESFPLTVTSAQKNPTAFYLCASSVQGAINTEAFFGQGTRLTVV.

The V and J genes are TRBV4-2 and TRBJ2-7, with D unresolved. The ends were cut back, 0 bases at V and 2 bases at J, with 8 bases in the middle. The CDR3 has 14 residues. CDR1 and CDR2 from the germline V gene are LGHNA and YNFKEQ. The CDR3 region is CASSQESQTYEQYF. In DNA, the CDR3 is TGTGCCAGCAGCCAAGAGAGTCAAACCTACGAGCAGTACTTC.